Described below is a single TCR beta chain sequence and its context. No cognate antigen has been identified for it. To determine HCMV serostatus, a commercial ELISA kit was used to detect HCMV-specific IgG in serum. Peripheral blood mononuclear cells were isolated from blood by Ficoll density gradient centrifugation. This record comes from a study of T cells expressing NK-cell markers (dated by TCRdb to the early 2020s). The study in broad terms: In sorted CD3+CD56+NKG2C+, CD3+CD56+NKG2C- and CD3+CD56-NKG2C+ T-cell subsets from about 8 donors, TCR beta-chain repertoires were profiled. The libraries were sequenced on Illumina HiSeq 2000/2500, MiSeq or NextSeq, producing 2 x 150 bp reads. The eight sequenced donors were randomly selected healthy volunteers, three men and five women. Among the eight sequenced donors, seven were HCMV-seropositive and one was HCMV-seronegative. Overall results and qualifications from the work: For five or six donors, the dominant CD3+CD56+NKG2C+ clonotypes were among the top 10 CD8+ clonotypes and accounted for 1.0-7.0% of CD8+ T cells. Those dominant clonotypes were again the most abundant among CD3+CD56-NKG2C+ cells in several donors, at about 28.3-60.1%. Whether the expanded NKG2C-expressing T cell clones were specific for HCMV antigens was left unclear.

TCRdb names Illumina HiSeq 2000 as the instrument used. TCR beta cDNA libraries were made by 5'RACE template switching that added a universal primer site and unique molecular identifiers. Synthesis of cDNA was primed from the TCR beta constant segment and was followed by two consecutive PCR amplification steps. The original methods were these. MIGEC was used to demultiplex reads and group the reads by UMI, and MiTCR was used to assemble and quantify clonotypes. To remove erroneous sequences, TCR cDNA sequences were retained only when supported by two or more reads. The tcR package was used for downstream repertoire analysis, and clonotypes were matched across fractions by CDR3 nucleotide sequence plus V segment. VDJmatch was used to annotate antigen specificity against VDJdb, with one amino acid substitution allowed in CDR3. Each CDR3 protein sequence appears as one entry after TCRdb reprocessed the reads, and no DNA is included. V and J calls and clone size were set by TCRdb, not the authors. This sample's records show some 150,000 distinct CDR3 sequences. The ten largest clones take up roughly 35% of the sample.

According to the germline V gene (reference sequence), CDR1 reads DFQATT and CDR2 reads SNEGSKA. Taken from cysteine to phenylalanine, the CDR3 has 15 residues. The protein alone is recorded here. This TCR was recovered from a woman in her forties or fifties in good health. Donor details come from another sample of the same person, matched by shared clones. The sample taken for sequencing was blood T cells: a sorted CD56 or NKG2C T cell subset, CD4+ or CD8+ T cells, or bulk PBMC T cells (not recorded which). Here the chain combines TRBV20-1 and TRBJ1-4; checking the TCRdb D call of TRBD1 is not possible without DNA. Here the CDR3 is given as CSARDRQGSFGKLFF.